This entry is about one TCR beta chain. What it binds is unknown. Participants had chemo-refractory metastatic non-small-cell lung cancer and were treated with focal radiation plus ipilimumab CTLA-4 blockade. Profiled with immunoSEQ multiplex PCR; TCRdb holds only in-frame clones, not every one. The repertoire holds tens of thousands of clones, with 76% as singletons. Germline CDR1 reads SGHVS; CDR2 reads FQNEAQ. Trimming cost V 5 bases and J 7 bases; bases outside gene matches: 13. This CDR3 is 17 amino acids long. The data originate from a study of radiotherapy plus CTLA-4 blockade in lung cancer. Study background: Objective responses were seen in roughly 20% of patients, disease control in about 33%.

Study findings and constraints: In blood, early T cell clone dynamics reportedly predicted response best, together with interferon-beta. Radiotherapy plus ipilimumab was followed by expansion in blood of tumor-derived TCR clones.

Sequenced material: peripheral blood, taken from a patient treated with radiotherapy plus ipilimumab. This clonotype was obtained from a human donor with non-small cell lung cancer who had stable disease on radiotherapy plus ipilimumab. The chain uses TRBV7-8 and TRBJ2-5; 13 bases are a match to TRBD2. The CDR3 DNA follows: TGTGCCAGCAGCCCCCGACTAGCGGGGGGCTTCTCGGGGACCCAGTACTTC. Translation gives CASSPRLAGGFSGTQYF.